One T cell receptor (beta chain) is described in this entry. Reverse transcription of 0.5 to 1 ug RNA was performed with random hexamers. TCRdb processed the immunoSEQ multiplex PCR reads anew with MiXCR; each CDR3 protein has one entry. The sample lists 200,000 to 300,000 distinct CDR3 sequences, roughly 93% seen once, with around 0.07% in the top ten. This entry comes from a study of CD8 T cells in Susac syndrome. The CDR3 runs 13 residues. Trimming took off 2 bases at V and 7 bases at J, with 9 bases between the two ends. Per the germline V gene, CDR1 is MNHNY and CDR2 is SVGAGI (reference sequence). The multiple sclerosis control group consisted of treatment-naive patients whose relapsing-remitting disease, which was either stable or active, fulfilled revised McDonald criteria.

This receptor was obtained from a human donor with multiple sclerosis. The chain couples TRBV6-6 to TRBJ1-5, with D hard to call. Sequencing used CD4+ T cells from PBMCs. The CDR3 loop is CASSYGLEQPQHF. The DNA for the CDR3 is TGTGCCAGCAGTTACGGTCTGGAGCAGCCCCAGCATTTT.